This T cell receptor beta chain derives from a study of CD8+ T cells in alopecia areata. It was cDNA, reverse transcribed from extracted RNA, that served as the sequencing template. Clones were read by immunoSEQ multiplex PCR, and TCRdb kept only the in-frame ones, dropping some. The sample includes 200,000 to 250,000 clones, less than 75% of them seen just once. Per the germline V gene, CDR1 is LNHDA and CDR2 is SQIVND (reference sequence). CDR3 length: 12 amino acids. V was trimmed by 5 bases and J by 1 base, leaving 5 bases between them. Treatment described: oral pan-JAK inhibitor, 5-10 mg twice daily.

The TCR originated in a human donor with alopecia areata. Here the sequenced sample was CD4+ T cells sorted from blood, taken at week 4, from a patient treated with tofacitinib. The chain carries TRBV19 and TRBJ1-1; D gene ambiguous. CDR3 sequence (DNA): TGTGCCAGTAGTCACGCGAACACTGAAGCTTTCTTT. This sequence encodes CASSHANTEAFF.